These T cell receptor beta chains were read from a single sample in a study of technical replicates of blood from four donors. TCRdb keeps only in-frame clones here, not all; method: immunoSEQ multiplex PCR. The sample yields 60,000 to 95,000 clones, 90% to 95% seen once. Sequences were obtained from T cells isolated from PBMCs. These receptors were obtained from a human donor in good health. Some clones in this sample may be carry-over from other donors' samples. CDR3s include the opening cysteine and the closing phenylalanine or tryptophan. The order of the fields is V gene, CDR3 length, D gene, J gene, clone size, CDR3 DNA, CDR3 protein. The D gene is left open where the match is weak. Only part of the rows carry a size: once, few, many, or a class if the clone is expanded.

TRBV7-6,16,NA,TRBJ2-2,NA,TGTGCCAGCAGCTTACAAGGGGGGGAGAACACCGGGGAGCTGTTTTTT,CASSLQGGENTGELFF
TRBV10-1,18,TRBD1,TRBJ1-6,NA,TGCGCCAGCAATCAGGGACAGGGGGCCAAGGGACTAAATTCACCCCTCCACTTT,CASNQGQGAKGLNSPLHF
TRBV5-5,12,NA,TRBJ2-3,NA,TGTGCCAGCAGACTGATTGGAGATACGCAGTATTTT,CASRLIGDTQYF
TRBV7-3,19,NA,TRBJ2-1,NA,TGTGCCAGCAGCTCTTCGGGGGGCCGACTCCGTAGCTCCTACAATGAGCAGTTCTTC,CASSSSGGRLRSSYNEQFF
TRBV9,14,NA,TRBJ1-5,NA,TGTGCCAGCAGCGTAGGCCAGGGCTATCAGCCCCAGCATTTT,CASSVGQGYQPQHF
TRBV9,17,TRBD1,TRBJ1-4,NA,TGTGCCAGCAGCACCGGACAGGGGACTGCAACTAATGAAAAACTGTTTTTT,CASSTGQGTATNEKLFF
TRBV2,14,NA,TRBJ1-2,NA,TGTGCCAGCACTATTGGGTGGGGAGCTGATGGCTACACCTTC,CASTIGWGADGYTF
TRBV5-4,14,TRBD1,TRBJ2-7,NA,TGTGCCAGCAGCTCCACACAGGGGTGGTACGAGCAGTACTTC,CASSSTQGWYEQYF
TRBV4-3,14,NA,TRBJ1-1,NA,TGCGCCAGCAGCCAAGGAATGGCGGGGACTGAAGCTTTCTTT,CASSQGMAGTEAFF
TRBV30,11,TRBD1,TRBJ1-2,NA,TGTGCCTGGGGACAGGGGGACGGCTACACCTTC,CAWGQGDGYTF
TRBV7-6,15,TRBD1,TRBJ2-2,NA,TGTGCCAGCAGCGACCGACAGGGGTACACCGGGGAGCTGTTTTTT,CASSDRQGYTGELFF
TRBV5-1,15,TRBD1,TRBJ1-5,NA,TGCGCCAGCAGCTTAGGGACAGGGGGAAATCAGCCCCAGCATTTT,CASSLGTGGNQPQHF
TRBV5-1,16,TRBD2,TRBJ2-5,NA,TGCGCCAGCAGCTTCGGGGTAGCGGGGGCCGGTGAGACCCAGTACTTC,CASSFGVAGAGETQYF
TRBV30,16,NA,TRBJ1-4,NA,TGTGCCTGGAGTGGGGAGATAGGCTTTTATAATGAAAAACTGTTTTTT,CAWSGEIGFYNEKLFF
TRBV11-1,11,NA,TRBJ2-3,NA,TGTGCCAGCGGACTCACAGATACGCAGTATTTT,CASGLTDTQYF
TRBV28,16,NA,TRBJ1-5,NA,TGTGCCAGCAACGGGGGGGGCAGGCCCCTGGATCAGCCCCAGCATTTT,CASNGGGRPLDQPQHF
TRBV7-8,18,TRBD2,TRBJ2-3,NA,TGTGCCAGCAGCTTAGCCCTCCCACTAGCGGGAGAAACAGATACGCAGTATTTT,CASSLALPLAGETDTQYF
TRBV28,12,NA,TRBJ2-2,NA,TGTGCCAGCAGTCTGACAGGCGGGGAGCTGTTTTTT,CASSLTGGELFF
TRBV7-8,15,TRBD1,TRBJ1-1,NA,TGTGCCAGCAGCTTAAGGGACAGGGGCACCACTGAAGCTTTCTTT,CASSLRDRGTTEAFF
TRBV5-1,15,NA,TRBJ2-5,NA,TGCGCCAGCAGACAGAATTACATAAGAGAAGAGACCCAGTACTTC,CASRQNYIREETQYF
TRBV28,15,NA,TRBJ1-2,NA,TGTGCCAGCAGTTTAACACAGTCTGAGAACTATGGCTACACCTTC,CASSLTQSENYGYTF
TRBV27,14,NA,TRBJ1-5,NA,TGTGCCAGCAGTTGGGCCCCTCGCGATCAGCCCCAGCATTTT,CASSWAPRDQPQHF
TRBV10-2,11,NA,TRBJ1-2,NA,TGCGCCAGCAGTGATCTATATGGCTACACCTTC,CASSDLYGYTF
TRBV5-1,13,NA,TRBJ2-7,NA,TGCGCCAGCAGCTTGGGCGGCGTCTACGAGCAGTACTTC,CASSLGGVYEQYF
TRBV5-1,14,TRBD1,TRBJ1-5,NA,TGCGCCAGCAGCTTCGGGACAGCAAATCAGCCCCAGCATTTT,CASSFGTANQPQHF
TRBV7-2,16,TRBD2,TRBJ2-7,NA,TGTGCCAGCAGCTTGATAGCGGGAGGGTCCTCCTACGAGCAGTACTTC,CASSLIAGGSSYEQYF
TRBV13,14,NA,TRBJ2-5,once,TGTGCCAGCAGCTCATACCTTAGGACTAAAACCCAGTACTTC,CASSSYLRTKTQYF
TRBV19,13,TRBD1,TRBJ1-5,NA,TGTGCCAGTGGCAGGGGGTCGGATCAGCCCCAGCATTTT,CASGRGSDQPQHF
TRBV4-1,17,TRBD1,TRBJ2-5,NA,TGCGCCAGCAGCCAACTCCTGGACAGGGTCGTCCAAGAGACCCAGTACTTC,CASSQLLDRVVQETQYF
TRBV28,11,NA,TRBJ1-5,NA,TGTGCCAGCAGTTCATCTCAGCCCCAGCATTTT,CASSSSQPQHF
TRBV5-1,15,TRBD1,TRBJ2-5,NA,TGCGCCAGCAGCTTAGGAGCAGGGGGCGCGGAGACCCAGTACTTC,CASSLGAGGAETQYF
TRBV28,12,NA,TRBJ2-7,NA,TGTGCCAGCAGTCCTACGAGCTACGAGCAGTACTTC,CASSPTSYEQYF
TRBV5-1,16,NA,TRBJ2-5,NA,TGCGCCAGCAGCTTGGGGCAGGGGGGCTTAGGTGAGACCCAGTACTTC,CASSLGQGGLGETQYF
TRBV30,12,NA,TRBJ2-7,NA,TGTGCCTGGAGTATCAGGGCGGTAGAGCAGTACTTC,CAWSIRAVEQYF
TRBV7-9,16,TRBD2,TRBJ2-1,NA,TGTGCCAGCAGCTTAGTCCCTAGCGGGAGGAACAATGAGCAGTTCTTC,CASSLVPSGRNNEQFF
TRBV18,16,TRBD2,TRBJ2-3,NA,TGTGCCAGCTCACCGAGCGGGGGGGCTAGCACAGATACGCAGTATTTT,CASSPSGGASTDTQYF